This T cell receptor (beta chain) derives from a study of metastatic and nonmetastatic thyroid tumors (dated by TCRdb to the early 2020s). The study in broad terms: The researchers compared repertoires between peripheral blood samples and tumor or nodule tissue samples from patients with malignant or benign thyroid disease. Points the paper makes about the study in general: In both blood and tumor samples, TCR beta diversity was reported to be significantly higher in malignant tumors than in benign nodules.

As to this clone: It lacks a known antigen. It may be a read error: a sequence one base away is much more abundant.

Before undergoing thyroid surgery, none of the patients had been given any kind of treatment. Patient clinical samples collected from about 2012 to 2019 were retrospectively analysed using T-cell receptor beta sequencing. Library preparation was by PCR. Sequencer: Illumina HiSeq 4000. High-throughput sequencing was used to profile the TCR beta-chain CDR3 region of each patient. As for how the authors treated the data: A classifier to discriminate distant-metastatic papillary thyroid cancer patients was built from CDR3 differences across clinicopathological groups. The Shannon index was used to assess repertoire diversity, and the Morisita-Horn index was used to assess tumor-blood repertoire similarity. TCRdb trimmed public reads at Q25 via fastp, called clones via MiXCR and kept in-frame beta chains. The V and J calls here are based on TCRdb, not the publication. This sample is represented by tens of thousands of clones; 12% of them were singletons. The ten largest clones represent around 9.7% of the sample.

CDR1 and CDR2 were assigned from the germline V gene as SGHRS and YFSETQ. Cut back by 1 base and 5 bases, the V and J ends lie 15 bases apart. From its cysteine to its phenylalanine, the CDR3 spans 15 amino acids. This entry keeps only the CDR3 DNA: 45 bases, framed from base 1. This sequence was found in a male donor with papillary thyroid cancer or a benign thyroid nodule (not recorded which). Some clones in this sample may be carry-over from other donors' samples. Sequencing was performed on blood. The rearranged chain carries TRBV5-1 and TRBJ2-5; perhaps TRBD1 is the D gene, with 5 bases matching. The nucleotide sequence reads TGCGCCAGCAGCTTGAGTCAGGGCCGGGTGGAGACCCAGTACTTC. This sequence encodes CASSLSQGRVETQYF.